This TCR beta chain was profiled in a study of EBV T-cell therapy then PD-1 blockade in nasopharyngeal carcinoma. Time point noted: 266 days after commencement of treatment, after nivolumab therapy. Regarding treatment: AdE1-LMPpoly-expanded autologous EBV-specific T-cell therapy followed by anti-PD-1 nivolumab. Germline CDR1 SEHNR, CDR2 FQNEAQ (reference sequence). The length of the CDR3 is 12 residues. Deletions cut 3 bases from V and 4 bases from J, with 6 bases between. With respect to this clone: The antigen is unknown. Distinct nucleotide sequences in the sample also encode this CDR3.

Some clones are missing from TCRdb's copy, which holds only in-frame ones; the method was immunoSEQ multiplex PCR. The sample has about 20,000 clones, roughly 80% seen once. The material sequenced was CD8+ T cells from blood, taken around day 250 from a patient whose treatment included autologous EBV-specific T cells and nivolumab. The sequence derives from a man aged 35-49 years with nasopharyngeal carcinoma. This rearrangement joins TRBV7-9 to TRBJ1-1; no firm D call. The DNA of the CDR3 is TGTGCCAGCAGCTTGGCGGGCACTGAAGCTTTCTTT. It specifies CASSLAGTEAFF.